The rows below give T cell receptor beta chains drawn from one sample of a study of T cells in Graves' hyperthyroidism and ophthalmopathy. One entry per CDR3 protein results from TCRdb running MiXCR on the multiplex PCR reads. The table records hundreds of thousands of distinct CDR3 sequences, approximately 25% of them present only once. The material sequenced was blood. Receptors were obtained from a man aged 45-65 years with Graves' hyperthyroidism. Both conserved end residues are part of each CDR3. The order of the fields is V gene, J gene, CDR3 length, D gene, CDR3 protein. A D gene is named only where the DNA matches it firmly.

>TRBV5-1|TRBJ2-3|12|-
CASSLNVDTQYF
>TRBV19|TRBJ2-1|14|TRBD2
CASSSRLALNEQFF
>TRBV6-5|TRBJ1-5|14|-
CASSYGGLDQPQHF
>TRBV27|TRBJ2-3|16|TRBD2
CASSFQASGFTDTQYF
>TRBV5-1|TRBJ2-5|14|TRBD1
CASSFGQGWETQYF
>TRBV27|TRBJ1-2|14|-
CASSLSPQIYGYTF
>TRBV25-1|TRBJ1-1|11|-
CASRQYTEAFF
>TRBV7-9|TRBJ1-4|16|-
CASSPSLGVANEKLFF
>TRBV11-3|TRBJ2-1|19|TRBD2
CASSLDRMPSGREYNEQFF
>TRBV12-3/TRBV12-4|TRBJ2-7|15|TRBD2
CASSFSGSRAYEQYF
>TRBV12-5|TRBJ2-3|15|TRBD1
CASGSGTGPTDTQYF
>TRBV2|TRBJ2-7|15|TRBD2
CASSESGRASYEQYF
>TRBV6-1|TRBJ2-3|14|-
CASRSPGRTDTQYF
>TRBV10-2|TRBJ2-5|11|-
CASSQMWTQYF
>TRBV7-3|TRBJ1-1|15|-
CASSLRRGVNTEAFF
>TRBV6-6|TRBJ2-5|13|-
CASSYSRGGTQYF
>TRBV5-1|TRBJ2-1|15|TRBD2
CASSWGTSGYNEQFF
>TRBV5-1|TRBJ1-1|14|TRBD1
CASSRQGRETEAFF
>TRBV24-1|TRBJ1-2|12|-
CATSDFGVGYTF
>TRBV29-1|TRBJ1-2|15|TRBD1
CSVDRVMTGNYGYTF
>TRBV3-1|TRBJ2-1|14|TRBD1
CASSLWTGHNEQFF
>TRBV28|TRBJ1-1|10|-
CATWGGRAFF
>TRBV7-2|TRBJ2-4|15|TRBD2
CASSLVAGGGNIQYF
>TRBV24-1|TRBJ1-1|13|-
CATSAGGATEAFF